The rows below give T cell receptor beta chains drawn from one sample of a study of T cells in tuberculosis. Assay: immunoSEQ multiplex PCR; the TCRdb copy retains only in-frame clones and omits some. The table records roughly 32,000 clones, 90% to 95% of them present only once. Sequencing was performed on PBMCs, taken at tuberculosis diagnosis. These receptors all stem from an adult with tuberculosis. The CDR3 runs from the conserved cysteine through the conserved F or W. A D gene is named only where the DNA matches it firmly. Clone size is given for some rows only: seen once, a few or many times, or a class if the clone is expanded.

once	TRBV2	TRBJ2-3	NA	TGTGCCAGCAGCCTTGGCGAAGCGGGAGATACGCAGTATTTT	CASSLGEAGDTQYF
NA	TRBV6-6	TRBJ2-1	TRBD2	TGTGCCAGCAGTCTTAGCGGGTCCGGGCCCAATGAGCAGTTCTTC	CASSLSGSGPNEQFF
NA	TRBV2	TRBJ1-5	NA	TGTGCCAGCAGTGAATGGGCCCGCAATCAGCCCCAGCATTTT	CASSEWARNQPQHF
NA	TRBV7-9	TRBJ2-1	NA	TGTGCCAGCAGCTCTCACCTAAGGGGCGAGCAGTTCTTC	CASSSHLRGEQFF
NA	TRBV10-2	TRBJ1-2	NA	TGCGCCAGCAGTGAATCAGGGACTAACTATGGCTACACCTTC	CASSESGTNYGYTF
once	TRBV12-5	TRBJ1-2	TRBD1	TGTGCTAGTGGTTTAGGGACAGGCGAGCTAGGGGGCTACACCTTC	CASGLGTGELGGYTF
NA	TRBV10-1	TRBJ2-3	TRBD1	TGCGCCAGCAGTGAGTGGGGACAGCAAAGTATCGGTACGCAGTATTTT	CASSEWGQQSIGTQYF
NA	TRBV25-1	TRBJ1-1	NA	TGTGCCAGCAGTGAATCGGTCGGCAGCCAGAGGGCTGAAGCTTTCTTT	CASSESVGSQRAEAFF
once	TRBV10-3	TRBJ2-2	TRBD1	TGTGCCATCAACGGGGACAGGGGGCGATCCGGGGAGCTGTTTTTT	CAINGDRGRSGELFF
NA	TRBV5-4	TRBJ2-7	NA	TGTGCCAGCAGCGCATCACTAGGGAGCTACGAGCAGTACTTC	CASSASLGSYEQYF
NA	TRBV11-2	TRBJ2-7	TRBD2	TGTGCCAGCAGCTTAGGGGACGGGAGGAGCTCCTACGAGCAGTACTTC	CASSLGDGRSSYEQYF
NA	TRBV6-5	TRBJ2-5	NA	TGTGCCAGCAGTTACTCGAAGAGTTCCCAAGAGACCCAGTACTTC	CASSYSKSSQETQYF
NA	TRBV6-6	TRBJ1-5	NA	TGTGCCAGCATAAGTGGCAGCAATCAGCCCCAGCATTTT	CASISGSNQPQHF
NA	TRBV13	TRBJ2-1	TRBD2	TGTGCCAGCAGCTTATCTAGCGGGGTTTCCTCCTACAATGAGCAGTTCTTC	CASSLSSGVSSYNEQFF
NA	TRBV23-1	TRBJ2-7	TRBD1	TGCGCCAGCAGCGGGACAGGGATTTCCTACGAGCAGTACTTC	CASSGTGISYEQYF
NA	TRBV30	TRBJ1-5	NA	TGTGCCTGGAGTGTCGGGGGAGGAGGCAATCAGCCCCAGCATTTT	CAWSVGGGGNQPQHF
NA	TRBV18	TRBJ2-1	TRBD1	TGTGCCAGCTCACTCCGCCAGGGGGACAATGAGCAGTTCTTC	CASSLRQGDNEQFF
NA	TRBV9	TRBJ2-3	NA	TGTGCCAGCAGCGTAGCTCACACAGGCACAGATACGCAGTATTTT	CASSVAHTGTDTQYF
NA	TRBV6-1	TRBJ2-7	TRBD2	TGTGCCAGCAGACGAGAAGCGGGGGTATACGAGCAGTACTTC	CASRREAGVYEQYF
NA	TRBV23-1	TRBJ1-2	NA	TGCGCCAGCAGTCGGAATGAACAGGGAACGGTAGTATATGGCTACACCTTC	CASSRNEQGTVVYGYTF
NA	TRBV30	TRBJ2-2	NA	TGTGCCTGGAGGATGGAAGCGTTGACGAACACCGGGGAGCTGTTTTTT	CAWRMEALTNTGELFF
NA	TRBV21-1	TRBJ2-2	NA	TGTGCCAGCAGCAAAGGGGCAGGGGGCGTAGGGGAGCTGTTTTTT	CASSKGAGGVGELFF
NA	TRBV9	TRBJ1-4	NA	TGTGCCAGCAGCTTCAGAGGGGAAAAACTGTTTTTT	CASSFRGEKLFF
NA	TRBV28	TRBJ2-2	TRBD1	TGTGCCAGCGCGCCCGGGACAGGGGGTCCCGGGGAGCTGTTTTTT	CASAPGTGGPGELFF
NA	TRBV12-5	TRBJ2-4	TRBD1	TGTGCTAGTGCCACCGGGACAGGGGGATTTCTGGACATTCAGTACTTC	CASATGTGGFLDIQYF
NA	TRBV2	TRBJ1-3	TRBD1	TGTGCCAGCAGCTACCCAGGGGACAGAGGGAACACCATATATTTT	CASSYPGDRGNTIYF
NA	TRBV27	TRBJ2-7	NA	TGTGCCAGCGGGCGTAACTACGAGCAGTACTTC	CASGRNYEQYF
NA	TRBV4-1	TRBJ1-5	NA	TGCGCCAGCAGCCAAGATAGGGACATTAGCAATCAGCCCCAGCATTTT	CASSQDRDISNQPQHF
once	TRBV5-1	TRBJ2-1	TRBD1	TGCGCCAGCAGCGCGACAGGGCTAAGCTCCTACAATGAGCAGTTCTTC	CASSATGLSSYNEQFF
NA	TRBV28	TRBJ1-5	NA	TGTGCCAGCAGTTTGTATAGCAATCAGCCCCAGCATTTT	CASSLYSNQPQHF
once	TRBV27	TRBJ2-1	TRBD1	TGTGCCAGCAGCATAATAGGGACAGGCGGATACAATAAGCAGTTCTTC	CASSIIGTGGYNKQFF
NA	TRBV21-1	TRBJ2-7	NA	TGTGCCAGCAGCGCCGGCGGACTAGCGGGAAGTCCCCTCTCCTACGAGCAGTACTTC	CASSAGGLAGSPLSYEQYF
NA	TRBV9	TRBJ1-3	NA	TGTGCCAGCAGCCCTTGGCCAATAAACCCCATATATTTT	CASSPWPINPIYF
NA	TRBV9	TRBJ1-5	NA	TGTGCCAGCAGCGCCGGAGGAGGTAGCAATCAGCCCCAGCATTTT	CASSAGGGSNQPQHF
NA	TRBV6-5	TRBJ1-1	NA	TGTGCCAGCAGGAGATTGGCGGGCACTGAAGCTTTCTTT	CASRRLAGTEAFF
NA	TRBV2	TRBJ1-1	NA	TGTGCCAGCAGTGTCGACATCATTTTGAACACTGAAGCTTTCTTT	CASSVDIILNTEAFF
NA	TRBV2	TRBJ2-1	NA	TGTGCCAGCAGTGAAGAGGTGGGGGGACACAATGAGCAGTTCTTC	CASSEEVGGHNEQFF
NA	TRBV29-1	TRBJ1-1	NA	TGCAGCGTTAAGGGACTTTGGAACACTGAAGCTTTCTTT	CSVKGLWNTEAFF
once	TRBV10-3	TRBJ2-2	TRBD1	TGTGCCATCAGTGAGTTGACAGGGGGCGCCACCACCGGGGAGCTGTTTTTT	CAISELTGGATTGELFF
NA	TRBV12-5	TRBJ2-1	TRBD1	TGTGCTAGTGGAGCCGGACAGGGACCTGAGCAGTTCTTC	CASGAGQGPEQFF
NA	TRBV29-1	TRBJ1-5	NA	TGCAGCGTTGACCGGACAGCCGAATTCAATCAGCCCCAGCATTTT	CSVDRTAEFNQPQHF
NA	TRBV5-1	TRBJ1-1	NA	TGCGCCAGCAGCTCTCCAGGGAACACTGAAGCTTTCTTT	CASSSPGNTEAFF
NA	TRBV4-1	TRBJ1-5	NA	TGCGCCAGCAGCCAAGATATGAATCAGCCCCAGCATTTT	CASSQDMNQPQHF
NA	TRBV2	TRBJ1-5	NA	TGTGCCAGCAGTGTGGGGCGGCAGCCCCAGCATTTT	CASSVGRQPQHF
NA	TRBV2	TRBJ2-2	NA	TGTGCCAGCAATCCCCAAATGAACACCGGGGAGCTGTTTTTT	CASNPQMNTGELFF
NA	TRBV10-3	TRBJ2-1	TRBD2	TGTGCCATCAGACCGGGACTAGCGGGCAATGAGCAGTTCTTC	CAIRPGLAGNEQFF
NA	TRBV4-2	TRBJ2-2	NA	TGTGCCAGCAGCCAAGAAAGTCCGCGGGCGAACACCGGGGAGCTGTTTTTT	CASSQESPRANTGELFF
NA	TRBV6-5	TRBJ2-1	NA	TGTGCCAGCAGCCTGGACAGCTACAATGAGCAGTTCTTC	CASSLDSYNEQFF
NA	TRBV30	TRBJ2-5	TRBD2	TGTGCCTGGAGTGCGCGGGGGGGGCTTAAAGAGACCCAGTACTTC	CAWSARGGLKETQYF
NA	TRBV15	TRBJ1-2	NA	TGTGCCACCAGCAAGACTGTTAACTATGGCTACACCTTC	CATSKTVNYGYTF
NA	TRBV27	TRBJ2-2	NA	TGTGCCAGCAGCTTCCGGAGGGGTGAGCTGTTTTTT	CASSFRRGELFF
NA	TRBV19	TRBJ1-2	NA	TGTGCCAGTAGTACAAACAGGGCTAACTATGGCTACACCTTC	CASSTNRANYGYTF